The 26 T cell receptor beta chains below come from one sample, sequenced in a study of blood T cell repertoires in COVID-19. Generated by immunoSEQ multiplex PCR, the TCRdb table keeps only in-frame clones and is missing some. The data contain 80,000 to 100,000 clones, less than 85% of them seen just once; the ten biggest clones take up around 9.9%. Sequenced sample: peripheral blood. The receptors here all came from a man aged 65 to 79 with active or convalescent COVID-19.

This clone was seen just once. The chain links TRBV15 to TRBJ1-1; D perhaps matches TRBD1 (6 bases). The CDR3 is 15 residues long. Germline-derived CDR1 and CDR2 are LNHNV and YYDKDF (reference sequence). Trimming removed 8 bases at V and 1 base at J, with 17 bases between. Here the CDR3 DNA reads TGTGCCACCGGGGGGGCGGGAATCCAGAACACTGAAGCTTTCTTT. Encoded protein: CATGGAGIQNTEAFF.

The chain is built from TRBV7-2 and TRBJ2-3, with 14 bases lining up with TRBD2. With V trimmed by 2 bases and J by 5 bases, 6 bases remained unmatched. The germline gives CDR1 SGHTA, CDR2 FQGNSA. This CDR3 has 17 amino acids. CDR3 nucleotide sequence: TGTGCCAGCAGCTTAAGGTGGACTAGCGGGGGGCAAGATACGCAGTATTTT. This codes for CASSLRWTSGGQDTQYF.

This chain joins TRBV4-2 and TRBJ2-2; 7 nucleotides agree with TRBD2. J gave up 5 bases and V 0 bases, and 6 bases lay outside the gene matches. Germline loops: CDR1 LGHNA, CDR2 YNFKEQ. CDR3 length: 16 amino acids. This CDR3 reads CASSQELRGGTGELFF. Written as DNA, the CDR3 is TGTGCCAGCAGCCAAGAGTTACGCGGGGGTACCGGGGAGCTGTTTTTT.

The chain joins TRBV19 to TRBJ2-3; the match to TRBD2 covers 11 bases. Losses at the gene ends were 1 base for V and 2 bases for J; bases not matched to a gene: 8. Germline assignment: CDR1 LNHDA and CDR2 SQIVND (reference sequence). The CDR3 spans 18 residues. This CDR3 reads CASSIAYISGGATDTQYF. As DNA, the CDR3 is TGTGCCAGTAGTATAGCCTACATTAGCGGGGGGGCCACAGATACGCAGTATTTT.

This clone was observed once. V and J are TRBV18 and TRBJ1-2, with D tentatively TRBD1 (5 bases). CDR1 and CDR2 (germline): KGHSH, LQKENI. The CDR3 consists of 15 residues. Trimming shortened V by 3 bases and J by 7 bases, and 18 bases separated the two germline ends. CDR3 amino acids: CASSPAQGSLSGYTF. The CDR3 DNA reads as TGTGCCAGCTCACCGGCGCAGGGCTCTTTATCTGGCTACACCTTC.

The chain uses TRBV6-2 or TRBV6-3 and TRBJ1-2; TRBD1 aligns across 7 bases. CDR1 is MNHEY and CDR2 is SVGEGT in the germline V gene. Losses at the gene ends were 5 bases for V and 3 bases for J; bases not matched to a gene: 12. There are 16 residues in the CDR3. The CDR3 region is CASSHHRTGLDYGYTF. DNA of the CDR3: TGTGCCAGCAGTCACCACCGGACAGGCCTTGACTATGGCTACACCTTC.

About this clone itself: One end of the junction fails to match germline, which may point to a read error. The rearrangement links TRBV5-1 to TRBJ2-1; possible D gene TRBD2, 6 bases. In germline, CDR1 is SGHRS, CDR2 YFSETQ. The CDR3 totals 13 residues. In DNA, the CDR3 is TGCGCCTGCAGACTAGGAGATCACAATGAGCAGTTCTTC. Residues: CACRLGDHNEQFF.

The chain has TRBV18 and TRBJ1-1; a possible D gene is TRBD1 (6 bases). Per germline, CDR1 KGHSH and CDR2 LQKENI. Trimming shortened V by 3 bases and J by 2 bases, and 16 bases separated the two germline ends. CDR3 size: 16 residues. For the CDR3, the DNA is TGTGCCAGCTCACCGAATCAGGGGACCCTAAACACTGAAGCTTTCTTT. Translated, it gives CASSPNQGTLNTEAFF.

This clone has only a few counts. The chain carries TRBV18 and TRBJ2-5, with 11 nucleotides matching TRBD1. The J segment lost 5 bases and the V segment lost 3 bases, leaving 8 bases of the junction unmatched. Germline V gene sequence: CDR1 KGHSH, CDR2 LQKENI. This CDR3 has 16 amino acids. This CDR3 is CASSPWTGGGQETQYF. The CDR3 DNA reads TGTGCCAGCTCACCTTGGACAGGGGGCGGTCAGGAGACCCAGTACTTC.

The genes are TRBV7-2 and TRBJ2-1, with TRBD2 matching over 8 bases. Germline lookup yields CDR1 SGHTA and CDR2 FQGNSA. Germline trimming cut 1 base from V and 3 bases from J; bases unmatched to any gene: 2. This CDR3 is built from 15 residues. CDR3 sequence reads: CASSLGGGYYNEQFF. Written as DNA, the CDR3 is TGTGCCAGCAGCTTAGGCGGGGGGTACTACAATGAGCAGTTCTTC.

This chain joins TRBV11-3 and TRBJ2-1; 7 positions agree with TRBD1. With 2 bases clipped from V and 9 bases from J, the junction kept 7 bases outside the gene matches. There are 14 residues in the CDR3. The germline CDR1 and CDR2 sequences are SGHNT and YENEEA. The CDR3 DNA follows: TGTGCCAGCAGCTTAACCCCTGACAGGGCTGAGCAGTTCTTC. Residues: CASSLTPDRAEQFF.

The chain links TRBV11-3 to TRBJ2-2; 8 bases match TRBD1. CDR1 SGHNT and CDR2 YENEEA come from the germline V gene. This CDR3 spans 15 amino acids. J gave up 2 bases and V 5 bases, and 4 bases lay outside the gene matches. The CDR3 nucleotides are TGTGCCAGCAGCCCCGGACAGGGAAACACCGGGGAGCTGTTTTTT. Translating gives CASSPGQGNTGELFF.

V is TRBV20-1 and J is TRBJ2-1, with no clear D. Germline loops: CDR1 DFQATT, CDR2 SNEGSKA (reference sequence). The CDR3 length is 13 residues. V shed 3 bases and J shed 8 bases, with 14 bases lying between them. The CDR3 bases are TGCAGTGCTAGTCTCCGAGCGCTCGATGAGCAGTTCTTC. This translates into CSASLRALDEQFF.

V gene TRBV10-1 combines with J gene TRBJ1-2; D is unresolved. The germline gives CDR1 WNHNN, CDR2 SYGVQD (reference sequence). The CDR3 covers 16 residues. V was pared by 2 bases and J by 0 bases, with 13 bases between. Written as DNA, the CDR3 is TGCGCCAGCAGTGAGAAGTGGGCAGACCCTAACTATGGCTACACCTTC. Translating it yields CASSEKWADPNYGYTF.

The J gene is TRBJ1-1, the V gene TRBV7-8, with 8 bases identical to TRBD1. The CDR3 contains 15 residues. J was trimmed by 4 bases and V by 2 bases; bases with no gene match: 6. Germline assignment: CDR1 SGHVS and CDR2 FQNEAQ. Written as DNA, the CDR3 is TGTGCCAGCAGCTTACTAGCACAGGGGGGCACTGAAGCTTTCTTT. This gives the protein CASSLLAQGGTEAFF.

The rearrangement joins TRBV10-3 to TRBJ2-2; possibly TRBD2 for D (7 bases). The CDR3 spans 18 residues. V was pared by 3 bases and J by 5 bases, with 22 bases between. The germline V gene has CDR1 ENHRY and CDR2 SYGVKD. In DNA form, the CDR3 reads TGTGCCATCAGTGAACCGCTTTTTGCGGGGGCGGGGACCGGGGAGCTGTTTTTT. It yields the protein CAISEPLFAGAGTGELFF.

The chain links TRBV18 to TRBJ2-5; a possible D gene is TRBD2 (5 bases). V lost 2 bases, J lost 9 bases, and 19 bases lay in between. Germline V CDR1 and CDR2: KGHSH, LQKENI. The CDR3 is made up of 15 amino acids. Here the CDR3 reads CASSPSTQPEVAQYF. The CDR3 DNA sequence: TGTGCCAGCTCACCAAGTACACAGCCGGAGGTAGCCCAGTACTTC. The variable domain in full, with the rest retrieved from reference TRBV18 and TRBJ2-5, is NAGVMQNPRHLVRRRGQEARLRCSPMKGHSHVYWYRQLPEEGLKFMVYLQKENIIDESGMPKERFSAEFPKEGPSILRIQQVVRGDSAAYFCASSPSTQPEVAQYFGPGTRLLVL.

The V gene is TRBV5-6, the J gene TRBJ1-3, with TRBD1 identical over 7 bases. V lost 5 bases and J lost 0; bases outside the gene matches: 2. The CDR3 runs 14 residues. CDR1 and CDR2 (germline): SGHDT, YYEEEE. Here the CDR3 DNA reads TGTGCCAGCAGTTGGGACAGCTCTGGAAACACCATATATTTT. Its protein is CASSWDSSGNTIYF. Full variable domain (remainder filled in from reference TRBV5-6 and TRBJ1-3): DAGVTQSPTHLIKTRGQQVTLRCSPKSGHDTVSWYQQALGQGPQFIFQYYEEEERQRGNFPDRFSGHQFPNYSSELNVNALLLGDSALYLCASSWDSSGNTIYFGEGSWLTVV.

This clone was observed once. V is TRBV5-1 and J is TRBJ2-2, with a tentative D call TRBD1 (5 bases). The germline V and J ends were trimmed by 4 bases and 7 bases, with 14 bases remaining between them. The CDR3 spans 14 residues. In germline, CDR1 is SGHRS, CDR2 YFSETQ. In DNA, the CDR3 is TGCGCCAGCAGCGCGGAAGGAACAGGCGGGGAGCTGTTTTTT. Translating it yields CASSAEGTGGELFF.

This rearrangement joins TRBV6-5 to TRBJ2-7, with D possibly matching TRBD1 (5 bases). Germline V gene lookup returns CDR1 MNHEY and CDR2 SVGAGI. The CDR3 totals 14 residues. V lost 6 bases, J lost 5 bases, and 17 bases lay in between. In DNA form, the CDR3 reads TGTGCCAGCAGGCCGCAGGGAACGGGCGACGAGCAGTACTTC. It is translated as CASRPQGTGDEQYF.

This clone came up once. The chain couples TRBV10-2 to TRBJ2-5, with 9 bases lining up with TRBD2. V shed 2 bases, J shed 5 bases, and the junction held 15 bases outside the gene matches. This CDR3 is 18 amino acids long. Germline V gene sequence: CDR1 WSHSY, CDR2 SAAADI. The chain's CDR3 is CASSEGGASGAFRETQYF. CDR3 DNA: TGCGCCAGCAGTGAGGGAGGGGCTAGCGGGGCCTTCAGGGAGACCCAGTACTTC.

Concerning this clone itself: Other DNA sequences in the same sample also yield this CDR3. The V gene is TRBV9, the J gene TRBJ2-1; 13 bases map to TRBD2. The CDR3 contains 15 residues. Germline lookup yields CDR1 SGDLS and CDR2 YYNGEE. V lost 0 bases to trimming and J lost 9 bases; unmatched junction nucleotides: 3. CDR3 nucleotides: TGTGCCAGCAGCGTAGTAGGACTAGCGGGGGCTGAGCAGTTCTTC. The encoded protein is CASSVVGLAGAEQFF.

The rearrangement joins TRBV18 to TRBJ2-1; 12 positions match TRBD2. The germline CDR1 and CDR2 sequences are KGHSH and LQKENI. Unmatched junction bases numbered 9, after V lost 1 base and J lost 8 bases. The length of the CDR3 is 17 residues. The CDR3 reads CASSPRLAGGPGDEQFF. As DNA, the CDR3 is TGTGCCAGCTCACCACGGCTAGCGGGGGGGCCTGGCGATGAGCAGTTCTTC.

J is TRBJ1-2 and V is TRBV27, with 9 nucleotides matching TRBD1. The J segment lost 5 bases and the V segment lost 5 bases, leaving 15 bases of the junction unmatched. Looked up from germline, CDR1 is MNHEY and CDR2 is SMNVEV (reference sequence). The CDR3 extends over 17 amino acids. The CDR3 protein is CASSPSGQGFSGYGYTF. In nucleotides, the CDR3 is TGTGCCAGCAGTCCCTCGGGACAGGGATTTTCTGGGTATGGCTACACCTTC.

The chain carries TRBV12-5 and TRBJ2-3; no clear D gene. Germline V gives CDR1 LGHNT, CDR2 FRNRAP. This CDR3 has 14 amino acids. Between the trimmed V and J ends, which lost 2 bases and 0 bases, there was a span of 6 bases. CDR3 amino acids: CASGLSLSTDTQYF. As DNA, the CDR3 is TGTGCTAGTGGTTTGTCCCTAAGCACAGATACGCAGTATTTT. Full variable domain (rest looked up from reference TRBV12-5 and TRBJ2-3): DARVTQTPRHKVTEMGQEVTMRCQPILGHNTVFWYRQTMMQGLELLAYFRNRAPLDDSGMPKDRFSAEMPDATLATLKIQPSEPRDSAVYFCASGLSLSTDTQYFGPGTRLTVL.

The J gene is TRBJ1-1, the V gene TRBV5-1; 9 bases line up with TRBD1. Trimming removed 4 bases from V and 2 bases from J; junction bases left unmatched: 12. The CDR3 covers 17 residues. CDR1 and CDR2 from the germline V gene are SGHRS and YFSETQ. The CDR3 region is CASSPRGTGGDNTEAFF. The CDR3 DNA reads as TGCGCCAGCAGCCCCAGGGGTACAGGGGGCGACAACACTGAAGCTTTCTTT.